This is a list of T cell receptor beta chains from one sample in a study of T-cell memory formation after mild COVID-19. TCRdb analysed the 5' RACE reads with MiXCR anew, one entry per CDR3 protein. The table records about 440,000 distinct CDR3 sequences, 15% to 25% of them present only once. The sample consisted of PBMCs or a T cell subset sorted from them (not recorded which). Receptors were obtained from an adult woman who had mild COVID-19 (a few samples of this study predate the infection). Cell type and time point are not known. Both conserved end residues are part of each CDR3. The D gene is left open where the match is weak. Part of the rows lack a size; the others show once, few, many or a class for expanded clones.

>TRBJ2-1|TRBV3-1|-|TRBD2
CASSQVPGLAGGHNEQFF
TGTGCCAGCAGCCAGGTCCCGGGACTAGCGGGGGGACACAATGAGCAGTTCTTC
>TRBJ2-7|TRBV9|-|-
CASSHSDHRSSYEQYF
TGTGCCAGCAGCCATAGTGATCATCGGAGCTCCTACGAGCAGTACTTC
>TRBJ1-1|TRBV4-2|few|TRBD1
CASSQDGQGVGVGEAFF
TGTGCCAGCAGCCAAGATGGGCAGGGGGTAGGGGTGGGTGAAGCTTTCTTT
>TRBJ1-1|TRBV12-3/TRBV12-4|few|-
CASSLLPGSTEAFF
TGTGCCAGCAGTCTCCTCCCAGGGAGCACTGAAGCTTTCTTT
>TRBJ2-5|TRBV7-9|few|-
CASRLEGEETQYF
TGTGCCAGCAGGTTAGAAGGGGAAGAGACCCAGTACTTC
>TRBJ2-2|TRBV12-3/TRBV12-4|many|-
CASSLIRGGETGELFF
TGTGCCAGCAGTTTAATTCGGGGCGGGGAGACCGGGGAGCTGTTTTTT
>TRBJ2-1|TRBV7-6|-|TRBD2
CASSLAPSGLSYNEQFF
TGTGCCAGCAGCTTAGCGCCTAGCGGGCTCTCCTACAATGAGCAGTTCTTC
>TRBJ1-1|TRBV5-1|-|-
CASSLRTENTEAFF
TGCGCCAGCAGCTTGCGGACAGAGAACACTGAAGCTTTCTTT
>TRBJ1-1|TRBV10-3|-|-
CATVPQLNTEAFF
TGTGCCACCGTCCCACAGCTGAACACTGAAGCTTTCTTT
>TRBJ2-7|TRBV7-3|-|-
CASSLDSTYEQYF
TGTGCCAGCAGCCTGGACAGCACCTACGAGCAGTACTTC
>TRBJ2-3|TRBV7-9|few|-
CASSPGEEQFTDTQYF
TGTGCCAGCAGCCCCGGGGAAGAGCAGTTCACAGATACGCAGTATTTT
>TRBJ2-1|TRBV18|few|TRBD2
CASSPTSGRDEQFF
TGTGCCAGCTCACCAACTAGCGGGAGGGATGAGCAGTTCTTC
>TRBJ1-2|TRBV5-1|-|TRBD1
CASSLVVTGVDGYTF
TGCGCCAGCAGCTTGGTGGTTACAGGGGTCGATGGCTACACCTTC
>TRBJ2-5|TRBV6-5|-|TRBD2
CASSYSGGSKTQYF
TGTGCCAGCAGTTACTCGGGAGGGTCAAAGACCCAGTACTTC
>TRBJ2-1|TRBV29-1|-|-
CSVEGLVANPYNEQFF
TGCAGCGTTGAAGGCCTTGTCGCGAACCCCTACAATGAGCAGTTCTTC
>TRBJ2-5|TRBV5-1|once|TRBD1
CASSPSTEQGPLRKETQYF
TGCGCCAGCAGCCCGAGCACAGAACAGGGGCCCCTCCGCAAAGAGACCCAGTACTTC
>TRBJ2-1|TRBV12-3/TRBV12-4|few|TRBD2
CASSSALAGSEQFF
TGTGCCAGCAGTTCCGCACTAGCGGGGAGTGAGCAGTTCTTC
>TRBJ2-7|TRBV20-1|few|-
CSARDPGGQRQYF
TGCAGTGCTAGAGATCCCGGAGGGCAGAGGCAGTACTTC
>TRBJ1-2|TRBV4-3|few|-
CASSHSGGEAYGYTF
TGCGCCAGCAGCCATTCGGGAGGGGAGGCCTATGGCTACACCTTC
>TRBJ2-1|TRBV6-4|few|TRBD2
CASSRSSGAQNEQFF
TGTGCCAGCAGTCGGTCGAGCGGGGCTCAGAATGAGCAGTTCTTC
>TRBJ1-2|TRBV29-1|once|-
CSDGRVGGYGYTF
TGCAGCGATGGACGGGTTGGGGGGTATGGCTACACCTTC
>TRBJ1-2|TRBV20-1|once|-
CSASPSQEVYGYTF
TGCAGTGCTAGTCCCTCACAGGAGGTCTATGGCTACACCTTC
>TRBJ2-2|TRBV7-3|-|-
CASSWDLNTGELFF
TGTGCCAGCAGCTGGGACTTAAACACCGGGGAGCTGTTTTTT
>TRBJ2-7|TRBV4-2|-|TRBD2
CASSQRWTSVYEQYF
TGTGCCAGCAGCCAAAGATGGACTAGCGTCTACGAGCAGTACTTC
>TRBJ2-6|TRBV27|few|-
CASSLGKYSGANVLTF
TGTGCCAGCAGTTTGGGAAAGTACTCTGGGGCCAACGTCCTGACTTTC
>TRBJ1-5|TRBV5-8|-|-
CASSPGGFFSNQPQHF
TGTGCCAGCAGCCCGGGCGGGTTTTTTAGCAATCAGCCCCAGCATTTT
>TRBJ2-1|TRBV5-1|few|TRBD1
CASSPGTADFNEQFF
TGCGCCAGCTCCCCCGGGACAGCCGATTTCAATGAGCAGTTCTTC
>TRBJ1-4|TRBV7-9|-|-
CASSFFEQGIEKLFF
TGTGCCAGCAGCTTTTTTGAACAGGGAATTGAAAAACTGTTTTTT
>TRBJ1-2|TRBV4-1|few|-
CASSRGLGDYGYTF
TGCGCCAGCAGCCGAGGTCTGGGGGACTATGGCTACACCTTC
>TRBJ1-5|TRBV6-5|few|-
CASSRRGNQPQHF
TGTGCCAGCAGCCGACGCGGGAATCAGCCCCAGCATTTT
>TRBJ1-2|TRBV20-1|-|-
CSARGAGSNTF
TGCAGTGCTAGAGGGGCAGGGTCAAACACCTTC
>TRBJ2-2|TRBV19|once|-
CASSIWGVTGELFF
TGTGCCAGTAGTATTTGGGGGGTCACCGGGGAGCTGTTTTTT
>TRBJ1-3|TRBV7-3|few|-
CASSLSPQGTGNTIYF
TGTGCCAGCAGCTTATCGCCCCAGGGTACTGGAAACACCATATATTTT
>TRBJ1-1|TRBV9|few|TRBD1
CASSGAPGTGEAFF
TGTGCCAGCAGCGGGGCCCCCGGGACAGGGGAAGCTTTCTTT
>TRBJ2-3|TRBV21-1|-|-
CASSPRDADTQYF
TGTGCCAGCAGCCCACGGGACGCCGATACGCAGTATTTT
>TRBJ2-1|TRBV30|-|-
CAWSLLGTYVSYNEQFF
TGTGCCTGGAGCCTCCTAGGGACATACGTCTCCTACAATGAGCAGTTCTTC
>TRBJ1-5|TRBV20-1|few|-
CSASKVGSYNQPQHF
TGCAGTGCTAGTAAGGTGGGGAGTTACAATCAGCCCCAGCATTTT
>TRBJ2-7|TRBV29-1|-|TRBD1
CSGKGQGAYEQYF
TGCAGCGGCAAGGGACAGGGGGCATACGAGCAGTACTTC
>TRBJ1-3|TRBV30|many|-
CAWDNSGNTIYF
TGTGCCTGGGACAACTCTGGAAACACCATATATTTT
>TRBJ2-7|TRBV6-4|-|-
CASSDSGGEQYF
TGTGCCAGCAGTGACTCAGGGGGCGAGCAGTACTTC
>TRBJ2-1|TRBV7-8|-|-
CASGGATYNEQFF
TGTGCCAGCGGGGGGGCAACTTACAATGAGCAGTTCTTC
>TRBJ2-3|TRBV27|few|-
CASSFYRLGRTDTQYF
TGTGCCAGCAGTTTCTACAGGCTCGGACGCACAGATACGCAGTATTTT
>TRBJ2-3|TRBV7-2|many|-
CASSLNADTQYF
TGTGCCAGCAGCTTAAATGCAGATACGCAGTATTTT
>TRBJ1-1|TRBV7-2|-|TRBD1
CASSLAGTVRMNTEAFF
TGTGCCAGCAGCTTAGCCGGGACAGTCCGGATGAACACTGAAGCTTTCTTT
>TRBJ2-3|TRBV7-3|-|-
CASSAEGEADTQYF
TGTGCCAGCAGCGCCGAGGGTGAGGCAGATACGCAGTATTTT
>TRBJ2-4|TRBV20-1|-|-
CSASPVDRKNIQYF
TGCAGTGCTAGCCCTGTGGACAGAAAAAACATTCAGTACTTC